This entry concerns a single T cell receptor beta chain. Its target is unknown. Data came from immunoSEQ multiplex PCR; TCRdb stores just in-frame clones and leaves some out. The data show fewer than 200,000 clones, around 94% seen once. Trimming took 4 bases from V and 4 from J; bases not matched to a gene: 7. The CDR3 sequence is 15 residues long. CDR1 is SGHTA and CDR2 is FQGNSA in the germline V gene. The data originate from a study of T cell responses to AZD1222 COVID-19 vaccine. The study, taken as a whole, reports: Recipients of AZD1222 seropositive at baseline numbered only 5 to 7. All repertoire sampling was performed exclusively after the peak T cell response.

Specimen: peripheral blood, collected on day 0 of AZD1222 vaccination. The sequence came from an adult in good health. The rearrangement joins TRBV7-2 to TRBJ1-3; 7 bases match TRBD1. The CDR3 coding sequence is TGTGCCAGCAGCTCGCACACAGGGGCCGGAAACACCATATATTTT. Protein: CASSSHTGAGNTIYF.